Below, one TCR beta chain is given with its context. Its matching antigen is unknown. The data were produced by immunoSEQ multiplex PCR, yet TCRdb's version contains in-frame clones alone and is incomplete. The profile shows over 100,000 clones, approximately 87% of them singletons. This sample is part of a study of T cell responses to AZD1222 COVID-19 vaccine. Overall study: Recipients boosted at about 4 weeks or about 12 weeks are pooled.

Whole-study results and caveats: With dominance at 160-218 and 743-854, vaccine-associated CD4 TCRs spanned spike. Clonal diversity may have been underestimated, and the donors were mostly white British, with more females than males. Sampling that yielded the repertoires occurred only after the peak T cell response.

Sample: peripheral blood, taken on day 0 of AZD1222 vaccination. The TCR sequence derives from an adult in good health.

This CDR3 reads CASSIETGPTKAFF. Here the CDR3 DNA reads TGTGCCAGTAGTATAGAAACGGGGCCGACTAAAGCTTTCTTT. J is TRBJ1-1 and V is TRBV19; D is possibly TRBD1 (5 bases). CDR1 and CDR2 from the germline V gene are LNHDA and SQIVND (reference sequence). The CDR3 extends over 14 amino acids. Trimming stripped 0 bases from V and 9 bases from J, with 14 bases between.